The subject of this entry is one TCR beta chain. Its antigen is not known. A read error may explain this, as a much larger clone is one base away. Unique molecular identifiers were used to barcode this TCRbeta library. TCRdb itself ran the PCR reads through MiXCR, one entry per CDR3 protein. The repertoire holds about 110,000 distinct CDR3 sequences, with about 6.5% as singletons. Trimming removed 8 bases from V and 1 base from J, with 15 bases in between. Germline loops: CDR1 MDHEN, CDR2 SYDVKM. The CDR3 sequence is 14 residues long. These data are taken from a study of T-cell reconstitution after alpha-beta-depleted transplantation in children. Findings of the study overall: Recipient T cells and thymic progenitors that survived were the source of the high TCRbeta diversity seen at day 60 in some patients.

The source material was PBMCs, mostly from graft donor cells, sampled 360 days after TCRalphabeta/CD19-depleted stem cell transplant. The V call is TRBV28, the J call TRBJ2-7, with D perhaps TRBD2 (5 bases). The receptor was isolated from a male patient under 10 years old who had a stem cell transplant for acute lymphoblastic leukemia, so the T cells may come from the graft donor. CDR3 DNA sequence: TGTGCCAGCGGTTCAGGACTGCTTTCCTACGAGCAGTACTTC. Amino acids: CASGSGLLSYEQYF.